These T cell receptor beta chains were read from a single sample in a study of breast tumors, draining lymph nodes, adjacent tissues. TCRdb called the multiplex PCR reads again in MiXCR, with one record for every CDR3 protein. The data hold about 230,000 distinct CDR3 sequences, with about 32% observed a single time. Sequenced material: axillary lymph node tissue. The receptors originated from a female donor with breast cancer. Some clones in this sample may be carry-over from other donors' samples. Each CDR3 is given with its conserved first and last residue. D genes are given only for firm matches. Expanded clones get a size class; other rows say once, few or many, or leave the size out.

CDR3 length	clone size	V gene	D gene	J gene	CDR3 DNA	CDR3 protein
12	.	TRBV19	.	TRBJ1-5	TGTGCCAGTAGTAATAAGGACATTACCGAGCATTTT	CASSNKDITEHF
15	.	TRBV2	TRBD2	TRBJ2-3	TGTGCCAGCAGTACGACTAGCGGAGTTTACAATGAGCAGTATTTT	CASSTTSGVYNEQYF
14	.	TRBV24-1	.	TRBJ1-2	TGTGCCACCAGAGCCCCAGCAGGCCCTTATGGCTACACCTTC	CATRAPAGPYGYTF
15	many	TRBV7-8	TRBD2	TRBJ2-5	TGTGCCAGCAGCTTAGTGGGGACTAGAGACGAGACCCAGTACTTC	CASSLVGTRDETQYF
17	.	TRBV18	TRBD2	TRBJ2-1	TGTGCCAGCTCACCAAGTTTAATGACTAGCGGATACAATGAGCAGTTCTTC	CASSPSLMTSGYNEQFF
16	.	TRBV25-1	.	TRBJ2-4	TGTGCCAGCAGTTTATACCCCGAACTAGCCAAAAACATTCAGTACTTC	CASSLYPELAKNIQYF
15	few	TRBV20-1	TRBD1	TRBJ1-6	TGCAGTGCTCATAGACAGGGGGTTTATAATTCACCCCTCCACTTT	CSAHRQGVYNSPLHF
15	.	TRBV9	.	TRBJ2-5	TGTGTCAGCAGCCCTAGAGAGGGGTTGGGAGAGACCCCGTACTTC	CVSSPREGLGETPYF
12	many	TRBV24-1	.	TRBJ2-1	TGTGCCACCAGTGATTTGCAGCCAAGGCGGTTCTTC	CATSDLQPRRFF
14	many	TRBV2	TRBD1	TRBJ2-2	TGTGCCAGCAGTAGGAGGGGACAGGCCGGGGAGCTGTTTTTT	CASSRRGQAGELFF
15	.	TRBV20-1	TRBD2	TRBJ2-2	TGCAGTGCTCGGACTAGCGGGGGGTTCACCGGGGAGCTGTTTTTT	CSARTSGGFTGELFF
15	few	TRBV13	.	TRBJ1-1	TGTGCCAGCTGGTCGGTGGGGTTCGGGTCCACTGAAGCTTTCTTT	CASWSVGFGSTEAFF
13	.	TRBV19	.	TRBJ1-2	TGTGCCAGTAGTTCCCTGACTAGCGGGGGCTACACCTTC	CASSSLTSGGYTF
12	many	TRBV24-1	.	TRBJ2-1	TGTGCCACCAGTGACCTTGGACAGGAGCAGTTCTTC	CATSDLGQEQFF
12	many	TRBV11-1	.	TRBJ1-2	TGTGCCAGCAGCTTGGGTAGCTATGGCTACACCTTC	CASSLGSYGYTF
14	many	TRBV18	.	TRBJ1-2	TGTGCCAGCTCAACCACGCAGGCTAACTATGGCTACACCTTC	CASSTTQANYGYTF
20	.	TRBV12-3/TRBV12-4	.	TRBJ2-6	TGTGCCAGCAGTACGCGGGGAGTCCCCGGGCTGTGCTCTGGGGCCAACGTCCTGACTTTC	CASSTRGVPGLCSGANVLTF
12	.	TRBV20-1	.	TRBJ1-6	TGCAGTGCTAGAGATGAGGGGTCACCCCTCCACTTT	CSARDEGSPLHF
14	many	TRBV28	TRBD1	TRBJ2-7	TGTGCCAGCATCGTCGACAGGGGGCGAAGAGAGCAGTACTTC	CASIVDRGRREQYF
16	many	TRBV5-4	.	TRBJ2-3	TGTGCCAGCAGCTTTGGTCCGGATTCTAGCACAGATACGCAGTATTTT	CASSFGPDSSTDTQYF
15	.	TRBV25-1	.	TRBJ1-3	TGTGCCAGCAGTTTCCAAAAGGGGTACGGCTACACCATATATTTT	CASSFQKGYGYTIYF
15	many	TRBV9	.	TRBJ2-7	TGTGCCAGCAGCGTCGGTCTAGCGAGCTCCTACGAGCAGTACTTC	CASSVGLASSYEQYF
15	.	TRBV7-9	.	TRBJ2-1	TGTGCCAGCAGTTTTTCCGGAGTCTCCTACAATGAGCAGTTCTTC	CASSFSGVSYNEQFF
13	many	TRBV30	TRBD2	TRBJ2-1	TGTGCCTTCAGCGGGAGGGCCTACAATGAGCAGTTCTTC	CAFSGRAYNEQFF
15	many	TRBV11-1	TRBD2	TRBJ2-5	TGTGCCAGCAGCAGTCTAGCGGGAGATTGGGAGACCCAGTACTTC	CASSSLAGDWETQYF
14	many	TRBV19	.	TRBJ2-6	TGTGCCAGTAGTGACAGGACCGGGGCCAACGTCCTGACTTTC	CASSDRTGANVLTF
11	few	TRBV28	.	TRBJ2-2	TGTGCCAGCGGTAGGGCCGGGGAGCTGTTTTTT	CASGRAGELFF
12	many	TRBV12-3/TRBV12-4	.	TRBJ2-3	TGTGCCAGCAGTTTTTGGTCAGATACGCAGTATTTT	CASSFWSDTQYF
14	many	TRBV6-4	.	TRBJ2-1	TGTGCCAGCAGTGCTTCCTGGTCTGGCAATGAGCAGTTCTTC	CASSASWSGNEQFF
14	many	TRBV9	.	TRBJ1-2	TGTGCCAGCAGCCCTCCGGAGGGGCGGGATGGCTACACCTTC	CASSPPEGRDGYTF
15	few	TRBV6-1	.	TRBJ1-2	TGTGCCAGCACCCCCCGGGGGTTGACTAACTATGGCTACGCCTTC	CASTPRGLTNYGYAF
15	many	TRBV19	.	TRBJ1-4	TGTGCCAGTAGTATATGGCAGGGAGGGATTGAAAAACTGTTTTTT	CASSIWQGGIEKLFF
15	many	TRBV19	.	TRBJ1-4	TGTGCCAGTAGTATAGTAGGTGCCAGTAACGAAAAACTGTTTTTT	CASSIVGASNEKLFF
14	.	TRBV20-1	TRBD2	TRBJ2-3	TGCAGTGCTCCACCTAGCGGGGGGACAGATACGCAGTATTTT	CSAPPSGGTDTQYF
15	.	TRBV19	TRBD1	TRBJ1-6	TGTGCCAGTTCTAGCGGGGACAGAGGTTATTCACCTCTCCACTTT	CASSSGDRGYSPLHF
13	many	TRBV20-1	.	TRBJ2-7	TGCAGTGCTCCGGTGCGGCAGAACTACGAGCAGTACTTC	CSAPVRQNYEQYF
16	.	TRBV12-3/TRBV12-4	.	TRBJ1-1	TGTGCCAGCAGTCCGGGGGGGTTAAGGATGAACACTGAAGCTTTCTTT	CASSPGGLRMNTEAFF
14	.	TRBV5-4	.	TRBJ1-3	TGTGCCAGCAGCTCACAGGGAGATGGAGACACCATATATTTT	CASSSQGDGDTIYF
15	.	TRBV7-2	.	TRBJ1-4	TGTGCCAGCGGTATCGGGGGTTCAACTAATGAAAAACTGTTTTTT	CASGIGGSTNEKLFF
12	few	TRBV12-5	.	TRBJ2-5	TGTGCTAGAGGAGGGGGGTTGGGGTCCCAGTACTTC	CARGGGLGSQYF
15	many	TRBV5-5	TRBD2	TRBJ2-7	TGTGCCAGCAGCCTGGAGGGGACTAGAGCCTACGAGCAGTACTTC	CASSLEGTRAYEQYF
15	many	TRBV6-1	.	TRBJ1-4	TGTGCCAGCAGTGAAGCGCTGCGACCTGGGGAAAAACTGTTTTTT	CASSEALRPGEKLFF
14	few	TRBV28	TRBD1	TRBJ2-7	TGTGCCAGCAGTGCCCCAGGGGGCAGGTACGAGCAGTACTTC	CASSAPGGRYEQYF
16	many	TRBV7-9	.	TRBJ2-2	TGTGCCAGCACCAAAAATGACAGACTGAACACCGGGGAGCTGTTTTTT	CASTKNDRLNTGELFF
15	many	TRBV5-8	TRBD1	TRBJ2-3	TGTGCCAGCAGCCCAGGTTACAGGGGGCTAGATACGCAGTATTTT	CASSPGYRGLDTQYF
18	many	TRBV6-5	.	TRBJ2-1	TGTGCCAGCAGTTACTCTCCAGCTAGGTCCCGCTCCTACAATGAGCAGTTCTTC	CASSYSPARSRSYNEQFF